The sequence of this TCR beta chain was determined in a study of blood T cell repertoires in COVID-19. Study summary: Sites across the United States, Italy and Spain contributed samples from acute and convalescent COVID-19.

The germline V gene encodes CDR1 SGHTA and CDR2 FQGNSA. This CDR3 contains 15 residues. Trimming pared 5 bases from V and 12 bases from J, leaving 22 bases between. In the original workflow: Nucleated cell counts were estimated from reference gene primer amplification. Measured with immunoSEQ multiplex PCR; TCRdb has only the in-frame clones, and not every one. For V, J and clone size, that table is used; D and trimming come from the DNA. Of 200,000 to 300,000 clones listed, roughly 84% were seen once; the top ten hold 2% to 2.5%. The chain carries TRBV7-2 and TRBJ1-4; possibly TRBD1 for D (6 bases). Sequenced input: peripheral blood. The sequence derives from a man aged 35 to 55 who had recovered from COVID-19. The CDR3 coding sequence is TGTGCCAGCAGCCTGACATCGGGACACGGTGGGGAACTGTTTTTT. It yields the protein CASSLTSGHGGELFF.